This T cell receptor (beta chain) came from a study of blood T cell repertoires in COVID-19. About the research overall: Acute-phase and convalescent COVID-19 samples originated in the United States, Italy and Spain. T cells, B-cell-depleted T cells, or PBMCs provided the cDNA or gDNA that served as material.

CDR3 length equals 17 residues. The germline CDR1 and CDR2 sequences are MNHEY and SMNVEV (reference sequence). V was pared by 5 bases and J by 3 bases, with 16 bases of the junction left unmatched. Seattle's enrolled individuals joined amid active infection and were then monitored longitudinally. As handled by the study authors: Using reference gene primer amplification, nucleated cell counts were estimated. TCRdb's copy holds only in-frame clones and misses some; the assay was immunoSEQ multiplex PCR. From that table come the V and J calls and clone size; the DNA was used to work out D and trimming. The sample holds 200,000 to 300,000 clones, about nine tenths seen once.

Input material: peripheral blood. This clonotype was sampled from a person under 30 with COVID-19, enrolled during active disease. The V call is TRBV27, the J call TRBJ2-7; 7 positions match TRBD1. The CDR3: CASSPTRAPGTDYEQYF. CDR3 in DNA: TGTGCCAGCAGTCCCACTAGGGCCCCAGGGACAGACTACGAGCAGTACTTC.